This T cell receptor (beta chain) was captured by sequencing in a study of blood T cell repertoires in COVID-19. Authors' methods: Nucleated cell number was recorded as an estimate derived from reference gene primer amplification. The protocol was immunoSEQ multiplex PCR, while the TCRdb copy is restricted to in-frame clones and leaves out a portion. Clone size and the V and J calls come from that table; the DNA yielded D and trimming. The sample has around 140,000 clones, about nine tenths seen once. The sequenced material came from PBMCs or T cells enriched from blood (not recorded which). The sequence derives from a man in his fifties or sixties who had recovered from COVID-19.

The CDR3 is CASTAGTANEKLFF. The CDR3 DNA reads as TGTGCCAGCACCGCCGGGACAGCTAATGAAAAACTGTTTTTT. This chain joins TRBV6-5 and TRBJ1-4; 7 nucleotides align to TRBD1. V trimming: 7 bases; J trimming: 3 bases; junction bases outside the gene matches: 5. Germline lookup yields CDR1 MNHEY and CDR2 SVGAGI. The CDR3 sequence is 14 residues long.